This T cell receptor beta chain stems from a study of CD8 T cells in Susac syndrome. Random hexamers served to reverse transcribe roughly 0.5 to 1 ug RNA. A multiplex approach, immunoSEQ multiplex PCR, amplified TCR beta CDR3 across 54 Vbeta and 13 Jbeta. TCRdb called the immunoSEQ multiplex PCR reads again in MiXCR, with one record for every CDR3 protein. The top ten clones hold roughly 0.07% of a sample with roughly 330,000 distinct CDR3 sequences, about 90% of them seen once. Germline CDR1 is LNHDA and CDR2 is SQIVND (reference sequence). Trimming removed 6 bases from V and 3 bases from J, with 5 bases in between. This CDR3 region has 11 residues.

This TCR was recovered from a human donor with multiple sclerosis. Sequenced sample: CD4+ T cells from PBMCs. The rearrangement uses TRBV19 and TRBJ1-1; D gene uncertain. Here the CDR3 DNA reads TGTGCCAGTAGGTGGGACACTGAAGCTTTCTTT. Translating gives CASRWDTEAFF. The whole variable domain, filled in from reference TRBV19 and TRBJ1-1, reads DGGITQSPKYLFRKEGQNVTLSCEQNLNHDAMYWYRQDPGQGLRLIYYSQIVNDFQKGDIAEGYSVSREKKESFPLTVTSAQKNPTAFYLCASRWDTEAFFGQGTRLTVV.